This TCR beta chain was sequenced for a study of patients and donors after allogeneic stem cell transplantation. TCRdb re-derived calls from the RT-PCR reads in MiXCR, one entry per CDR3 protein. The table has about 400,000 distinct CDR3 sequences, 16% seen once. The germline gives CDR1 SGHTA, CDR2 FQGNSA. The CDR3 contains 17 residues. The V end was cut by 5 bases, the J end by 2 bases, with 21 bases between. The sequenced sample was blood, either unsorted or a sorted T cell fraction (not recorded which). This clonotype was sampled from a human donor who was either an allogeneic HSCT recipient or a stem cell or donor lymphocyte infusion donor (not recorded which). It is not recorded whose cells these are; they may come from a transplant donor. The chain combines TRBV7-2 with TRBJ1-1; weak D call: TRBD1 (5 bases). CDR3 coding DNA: TGTGCCAGCAGCCGCACCCGGGACCACGGGAGAAACACTGAAGCTTTCTTT. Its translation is CASSRTRDHGRNTEAFF.